In this sample, the clone carrying this TCR beta chain turned up a few times. Its antigen is not identified. A single record per CDR3 protein comes from TCRdb applying MiXCR to the 5' RACE reads. The sample records hundreds of thousands of distinct CDR3 sequences, more than 9% being singletons. This sample was taken from a study of identical twins. Study-wide points: Analyses of zero insertions could, in part, be confounded by invariant MAIT and iNKT cells.

V lost 6 bases, J lost 4 bases, and 8 bases stayed unmatched. Looked up from germline, CDR1 is SNHLY and CDR2 is FYNNEI. The CDR3 runs 14 residues. The sample also formed part of further work on yellow fever vaccine responses in identical twins.

V gene TRBV2 combines with J gene TRBJ1-1; 7 bases agree with TRBD1. This TCR came from a woman in her late teens or twenties in good health. The source material was PBMCs. For the CDR3, the DNA is TGTGCCAGCAGGGGAGGGACAGTTGGCACTGAAGCTTTCTTT. Its protein product is CASRGGTVGTEAFF. The full variable domain, its missing parts supplied by reference TRBV2 and TRBJ1-1, is EPEVTQTPSHQVTQMGQEVILRCVPISNHLYFYWYRQILGQKVEFLVSFYNNEISEKSEIFDDQFSVERPDGSNFTLKIRSTKLEDSAMYFCASRGGTVGTEAFFGQGTRLTVV.